Included here is one TCR beta chain sequence, with context. The trim removed 0 bases at V and 10 bases at J, leaving 5 bases unmatched. Germline CDR1 is SGHNT and CDR2 is YENEEA. The CDR3 is 14 residues long. The data were taken from a study of blood T cell repertoires in COVID-19. Study in general: Collection of acute and convalescent COVID-19 samples took place in the United States, Italy and Spain.

Original methodology: Estimation of nucleated cell counts relied on the amplification of reference gene primers. Using immunoSEQ multiplex PCR, the repertoire was profiled, and TCRdb retains in-frame clones only, with some absent. V, J and clone size reflect that table, while D and trimming were determined from the DNA. The sample consists of hundreds of thousands of clones, about 88% of them appearing once. The material sequenced was peripheral blood. The chain recombines TRBV11-3 with TRBJ1-1; 10 positions match TRBD1. The sequence derives from a woman aged 40-49 years who had recovered from COVID-19. The CDR3 DNA sequence: TGTGCCAGCAGCTTAGAGAGGACAGGGGGGAGAGCTTTCTTT. This translates into CASSLERTGGRAFF.